The source of this TCR beta chain is a study of T cell responses to AZD1222 COVID-19 vaccine. The length of the CDR3 is 16 residues. V lost 6 bases and J 4 bases, leaving 21 bases between the germline ends. Germline values: CDR1 LNHDA, CDR2 SQIVND (reference sequence). Repertoires were generated with immunoSEQ multiplex PCR, while TCRdb's copy carries only in-frame clones and drops some. The sample holds about 120,000 clones, less than 95% seen once. Notes on this clone: Antigen specificity is unknown.

Study-wide findings and caveats: Among the donors, most were white British and more were female, and clonal diversity was possibly underestimated.

The source was peripheral blood, collected 28 days after the second AZD1222 dose. V usage is TRBV19 and J usage is TRBJ1-2, with D uncertain. The sequence came from an adult who received the AZD1222 COVID-19 vaccine. The CDR3 spells CASRSPLRSSLYGYTF. CDR3 nucleotide sequence: TGTGCCAGTAGGTCCCCCTTGCGCAGTAGTCTCTATGGCTACACCTTC.